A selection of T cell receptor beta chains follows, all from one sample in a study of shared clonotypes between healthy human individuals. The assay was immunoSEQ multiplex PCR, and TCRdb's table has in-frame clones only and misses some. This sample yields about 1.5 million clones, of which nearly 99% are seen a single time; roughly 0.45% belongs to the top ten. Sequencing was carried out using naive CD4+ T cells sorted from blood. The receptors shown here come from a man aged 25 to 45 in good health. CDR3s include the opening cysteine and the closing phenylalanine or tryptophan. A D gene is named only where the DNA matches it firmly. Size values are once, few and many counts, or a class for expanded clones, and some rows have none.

CDR3 DNA: TGTGCCAGCAGGCCAGGACAGTCCTACGAGCAGTACTTC; CDR3 protein: CASRPGQSYEQYF; V gene: TRBV28; J gene: TRBJ2-7; clone size: NA; D gene: NA
CDR3 DNA: TGTGCCAGTAGTATGGGAAGGGACTTCTACAATGAGCAGTTCTTC; CDR3 protein: CASSMGRDFYNEQFF; V gene: TRBV19; J gene: TRBJ2-1; clone size: NA; D gene: NA
CDR3 DNA: TGTGCCAGCAGCCTCTGGGCGGCTAGCTCCTACAATGAGCAGTTCTTC; CDR3 protein: CASSLWAASSYNEQFF; V gene: TRBV14; J gene: TRBJ2-1; clone size: once; D gene: NA
CDR3 DNA: TGTGCCAGCTCACCCCCACCGCCCAGGTGGGGCTACACCTTC; CDR3 protein: CASSPPPPRWGYTF; V gene: TRBV18; J gene: TRBJ1-2; clone size: once; D gene: NA
CDR3 DNA: TGTGCCAGCTCACCTAGACAGGGGCGACTGGTGGAGACCCAGTACTTC; CDR3 protein: CASSPRQGRLVETQYF; V gene: TRBV18; J gene: TRBJ2-5; clone size: NA; D gene: TRBD1
CDR3 DNA: TGTGCCAGCAGCTTAGTCGGTAGCGGGGGCACAGATACGCAGTATTTT; CDR3 protein: CASSLVGSGGTDTQYF; V gene: TRBV7-2; J gene: TRBJ2-3; clone size: NA; D gene: TRBD2
CDR3 DNA: TGTGCCAGCAGTAAGCCTAGCGGATTAACTGATGAGCAGTTCTTC; CDR3 protein: CASSKPSGLTDEQFF; V gene: TRBV6-6; J gene: TRBJ2-1; clone size: NA; D gene: TRBD2
CDR3 DNA: TGTGCCAGCAGCGAAAGCCTAGAGGTGGGATACGAGCAGTACTTC; CDR3 protein: CASSESLEVGYEQYF; V gene: TRBV9; J gene: TRBJ2-7; clone size: NA; D gene: NA
CDR3 DNA: TGTGCCAGCAGCATACTAGCGGGGGCCACCGGGGAGCTGTTTTTT; CDR3 protein: CASSILAGATGELFF; V gene: TRBV7-2; J gene: TRBJ2-2; clone size: NA; D gene: TRBD2
CDR3 DNA: TGTGCCAGCAGTGACTGGACAGCACTGGGATTCAATCAGCCCCAGCATTTT; CDR3 protein: CASSDWTALGFNQPQHF; V gene: TRBV6-1; J gene: TRBJ1-5; clone size: NA; D gene: NA
CDR3 DNA: TGTGCCAGCAGCTTATCTGGGGCCGCAGATACGCAGTATTTT; CDR3 protein: CASSLSGAADTQYF; V gene: TRBV7-9; J gene: TRBJ2-3; clone size: NA; D gene: NA
CDR3 DNA: TGTGCCAGCAGCTCCAGAGAAGTCAGCGTTGGGGAGCTGTTTTTT; CDR3 protein: CASSSREVSVGELFF; V gene: TRBV7-6; J gene: TRBJ2-2; clone size: once; D gene: NA
CDR3 DNA: TGCGCCAGCAGCCAAGTCGGTCTGGAAGGTGAGCAGTTCTTC; CDR3 protein: CASSQVGLEGEQFF; V gene: TRBV4-1; J gene: TRBJ2-1; clone size: NA; D gene: NA
CDR3 DNA: TGTGCCAGCACTCAGACCAGAGGGCCCAATGAGCAGTTCTTC; CDR3 protein: CASTQTRGPNEQFF; V gene: TRBV6-5; J gene: TRBJ2-1; clone size: NA; D gene: NA
CDR3 DNA: TGTGCCAGCAGTGTAAGGGGCAAACTTGGGTATAGCGAGCAGTACTTC; CDR3 protein: CASSVRGKLGYSEQYF; V gene: TRBV6-1; J gene: TRBJ2-7; clone size: NA; D gene: NA
CDR3 DNA: TGTGCCAGCAGCTCGGACAGCGTAGGGGGACTAAACACTGAAGCTTTCTTT; CDR3 protein: CASSSDSVGGLNTEAFF; V gene: TRBV7-9; J gene: TRBJ1-1; clone size: once; D gene: NA
CDR3 DNA: TGTGCCAGCAGCCCGACCGACAGGACGGTGTACAATGAGCAGTTCTTC; CDR3 protein: CASSPTDRTVYNEQFF; V gene: TRBV9; J gene: TRBJ2-1; clone size: NA; D gene: NA
CDR3 DNA: TGTGCCAGCAGTCGGGTGGCCGAAGAGACCCAGTACTTC; CDR3 protein: CASSRVAEETQYF; V gene: TRBV6-5; J gene: TRBJ2-5; clone size: once; D gene: NA
CDR3 DNA: TGTGCCAGCTCACCAACGGGGAGCACAGATACGCAGTATTTT; CDR3 protein: CASSPTGSTDTQYF; V gene: TRBV18; J gene: TRBJ2-3; clone size: NA; D gene: NA
CDR3 DNA: TGTGCCAGCTCCCGACCGGTACAGCGGGGTAATGAGCAGTTCTTC; CDR3 protein: CASSRPVQRGNEQFF; V gene: TRBV7-9; J gene: TRBJ2-1; clone size: NA; D gene: TRBD2
CDR3 DNA: TGTGCCAGCAGCGTAGGAGGGGGCCAGAATGAGCAGTTCTTC; CDR3 protein: CASSVGGGQNEQFF; V gene: TRBV9; J gene: TRBJ2-1; clone size: NA; D gene: TRBD1
CDR3 DNA: TGTGCCAGCAGCTTGGATGGACCAAACACTGGAAACACCATATATTTT; CDR3 protein: CASSLDGPNTGNTIYF; V gene: TRBV5-5; J gene: TRBJ1-3; clone size: NA; D gene: NA
CDR3 DNA: TGTGCCAGCAGCAAAAGGGTACCTTCCTACGAGCAGTACTTC; CDR3 protein: CASSKRVPSYEQYF; V gene: TRBV5-4; J gene: TRBJ2-7; clone size: NA; D gene: NA
CDR3 DNA: TGTGCCAGCAGCTCTTTGACTAGCGCCGAGCAGTACTTC; CDR3 protein: CASSSLTSAEQYF; V gene: TRBV7-8; J gene: TRBJ2-7; clone size: NA; D gene: TRBD2
CDR3 DNA: TGCGCCAGCGGCTTGACAGGGAGCACAGATACGCAGTATTTT; CDR3 protein: CASGLTGSTDTQYF; V gene: TRBV5-1; J gene: TRBJ2-3; clone size: NA; D gene: TRBD1
CDR3 DNA: TGTGCCAGCAGCTTGATAGGTCCCGAGAACGAGCAGTACTTC; CDR3 protein: CASSLIGPENEQYF; V gene: TRBV5-4; J gene: TRBJ2-7; clone size: NA; D gene: NA
CDR3 DNA: TGTGCCAGCAGCCAAATCCCCCGCGAGCAGTACTTC; CDR3 protein: CASSQIPREQYF; V gene: TRBV14; J gene: TRBJ2-7; clone size: NA; D gene: NA